A selection of T cell receptor beta chains follows, all from one sample in a study of patients and donors after allogeneic stem cell transplantation. Using its own MiXCR run on the RT-PCR reads, TCRdb lists one record per CDR3 protein. The table lists about 960,000 distinct CDR3 sequences, more than 15% of them singletons. What was sequenced was blood, either unsorted or a sorted T cell fraction (not recorded which). These receptors were taken from a human donor who was either an allogeneic HSCT recipient or a stem cell or donor lymphocyte infusion donor (not recorded which). It is not recorded whose cells these are; they may come from a transplant donor. Each CDR3 is given with its conserved first and last residue. The D gene is left open where the match is weak. Clone sizes are given selectively: once, few, many, or a class where the clone is expanded.

NA	TRBV11-1	few	TRBJ1-3	CASSLGDSPKEDTIYF	TGTGCCAGCAGCTTGGGAGACAGCCCGAAAGAGGACACCATATATTTT
TRBD2	TRBV7-9	NA	TRBJ2-1	CASSLASLAGVEFF	TGTGCCAGCAGCTTAGCTTCGCTAGCGGGAGTTGAGTTCTTC
NA	TRBV7-9	NA	TRBJ1-1	CASRDTLNTEAFF	TGTGCCAGCAGGGACACGCTGAACACTGAAGCTTTCTTT
NA	TRBV7-2	few	TRBJ1-5	CASSQRWQNQPQHF	TGTGCCAGCAGCCAAAGGTGGCAGAATCAGCCCCAGCATTTT
NA	TRBV5-1	few	TRBJ1-1	CASSIQVMNTEAFF	TGCGCCAGCAGCATTCAGGTAATGAACACTGAAGCTTTCTTT
NA	TRBV6-1	many	TRBJ2-7	CASRLYGYGHYEQYF	TGTGCCAGCCGGCTTTATGGGTATGGACACTACGAGCAGTACTTC
NA	TRBV4-3	many	TRBJ1-6	CASSQGYSPLHF	TGCGCCAGCAGCCAGGGGTATTCACCCCTCCACTTT
TRBD1	TRBV7-9	few	TRBJ1-5	CASSYLGQGDQPQHF	TGTGCCAGCAGCTACTTGGGACAGGGAGACCAGCCCCAGCATTTT
TRBD2	TRBV7-7	few	TRBJ2-3	CASSRTSTTDTQYF	TGTGCTAGCAGCAGGACTAGCACAACAGATACGCAGTATTTT
NA	TRBV6-2/TRBV6-3	few	TRBJ2-7	CASRAFGNLAYEQYF	TGTGCCAGTAGAGCTTTCGGCAATTTGGCTTACGAGCAGTACTTC
NA	TRBV19	NA	TRBJ1-2	CASSTTTAWGYTF	TGTGCCAGTAGTACCACGACAGCGTGGGGCTACACCTTC
TRBD1	TRBV12-3/TRBV12-4	many	TRBJ1-2	CASSSRTGYGGYTF	TGTGCCAGCAGTTCGAGGACAGGGTATGGTGGCTACACCTTC
NA	TRBV5-4	few	TRBJ1-1	CASSFNPWDTEAFF	TGTGCCAGCAGCTTCAATCCCTGGGACACTGAAGCTTTCTTT
NA	TRBV5-1	NA	TRBJ1-4	CASREAGRYEKLFF	TGCGCCAGCAGAGAGGCGGGGCGATACGAAAAACTGTTTTTT
TRBD2	TRBV11-2	NA	TRBJ2-3	CASSLLLAGGRRDTQYF	TGTGCCAGCAGCTTATTGCTAGCGGGGGGGCGTAGAGATACGCAGTATTTT
TRBD1	TRBV25-1	NA	TRBJ1-2	CASSTPGGAGYTF	TGTGCCAGCAGTACCCCAGGGGGCGCTGGCTACACCTTC
NA	TRBV10-3	NA	TRBJ1-1	CAISEWGAGGTEAFF	TGTGCCATCAGTGAGTGGGGGGCGGGTGGCACTGAAGCTTTCTTT
NA	TRBV9	few	TRBJ2-5	CASSGDASRETQYF	TGTGCCAGCAGCGGCGACGCGTCTCGGGAGACCCAGTACTTC
TRBD2	TRBV7-9	NA	TRBJ2-3	CASSLLLSGDTDTQYF	TGTGCCAGCAGCCTTCTTTTGAGCGGGGACACAGATACGCAGTATTTT
NA	TRBV20-1	NA	TRBJ2-7	CSALHGSEQYF	TGCAGTGCTCTCCACGGGAGCGAGCAGTACTTC
TRBD2	TRBV6-2/TRBV6-3	NA	TRBJ2-5	CASKKQGLAGLKTQYF	TGTGCCAGCAAAAAACAAGGACTAGCGGGATTAAAGACCCAGTACTTC
TRBD2	TRBV20-1	NA	TRBJ2-5	CSAAPLAGRQETQYF	TGCAGTGCTGCACCCCTAGCGGGGAGGCAAGAGACCCAGTACTTC
NA	TRBV5-4	few	TRBJ2-7	CASSNVGTEQYF	TGTGCCAGCAGCAACGTAGGGACCGAGCAGTACTTC
TRBD2	TRBV9	few	TRBJ2-7	CASSAGTSEPTYEQYF	TGTGCCAGCAGCGCAGGGACTAGCGAGCCGACCTACGAGCAGTACTTC
TRBD2	TRBV29-1	NA	TRBJ2-7	CSVETSLAGVYEQYF	TGCAGCGTTGAAACTTCGCTAGCGGGAGTCTACGAGCAGTACTTC
NA	TRBV6-1	few	TRBJ1-6	CASRMEGSRYNSPLHF	TGTGCCAGCAGGATGGAGGGGAGCCGTTATAATTCACCCCTCCACTTT
TRBD2	TRBV4-2	many	TRBJ2-3	CASSQGLAGGDTQYF	TGTGCCAGCAGCCAAGGGTTAGCGGGAGGGGATACGCAGTATTTT
TRBD2	TRBV12-3/TRBV12-4	NA	TRBJ2-5	CASSNGVAGGGETQYF	TGTGCCAGCAGCAATGGGGTAGCGGGAGGGGGTGAGACCCAGTACTTC
NA	TRBV2	NA	TRBJ2-2	CASTRERATGELFF	TGTGCCAGCACTCGAGAGAGGGCCACCGGGGAGCTGTTTTTT
TRBD2	TRBV19	NA	TRBJ2-3	CASRALSGPTDTQYF	TGTGCCAGCCGAGCCCTTAGCGGGCCGACAGATACGCAGTATTTT
NA	TRBV6-5	few	TRBJ1-1	CASSYPDRLNTEAFF	TGTGCCAGCAGTTACCCCGACAGACTTAACACTGAAGCTTTCTTT